One and the same sample provided the 28 T cell receptor beta chains below, sequenced in a study of T cell changes during pregnancy in multiple sclerosis. Data came from immunoSEQ multiplex PCR; TCRdb stores just in-frame clones and leaves some out. The table lists approximately 36,000 clones, about 92% of them singletons. The sample here was CD4+ T cells from peripheral blood mononuclear cells, taken in the first trimester of pregnancy. The origin of the receptors is a female donor with multiple sclerosis, enrolled in a pregnancy study.

The genes are TRBV7-2 and TRBJ2-6, with TRBD2 matching 7 bases. The CDR3 is 16 amino acids. Germline assignment: CDR1 SGHTA and CDR2 FQGNSA. V dropped 1 base and J dropped 3; count of bases not matched to a gene: 3. The CDR3 protein is CASSLVSGGGANVLTF. For the CDR3, the DNA is TGTGCCAGCAGCTTAGTCTCGGGGGGTGGGGCCAACGTCCTGACTTTC.

The chain recombines TRBV6-6 with TRBJ1-3; tentatively, D is TRBD1 (6 bases). The germline gives CDR1 MNHNY, CDR2 SVGAGI (reference sequence). The V gene lost 0 bases and the J gene lost 3 bases, with 9 bases spanning the gap. This CDR3 region has 15 residues. The CDR3 DNA reads as TGTGCCAGCAGTTACTCGGAGACAGGTGGAAACACCATATATTTT. The encoded protein is CASSYSETGGNTIYF.

The V and J genes are TRBV5-1 and TRBJ1-1, with 7 bases identical to TRBD1. Germline V gives CDR1 SGHRS, CDR2 YFSETQ. Losses at the gene ends were 0 bases for V and 1 base for J; bases not matched to a gene: 6. This CDR3 comprises 16 residues. CDR3 sequence (DNA): TGCGCCAGCAGCTTGGAAGGACAGGTCACGAACACTGAAGCTTTCTTT. Translating gives CASSLEGQVTNTEAFF.

The chain employs TRBV19 and TRBJ2-1; 8 bases line up with TRBD2. This CDR3 contains 14 residues. Germline CDR1 LNHDA, CDR2 SQIVND (reference sequence). J was trimmed by 8 bases and V by 5 bases; bases with no gene match: 8. The CDR3 sequence is CASSGGLAGHEQFF. CDR3 coding DNA: TGTGCCAGTAGTGGCGGACTAGCCGGGCATGAGCAGTTCTTC.

This clone was counted a single time. V gene TRBV5-1 combines with J gene TRBJ1-1, with D uncertain. V was pared by 1 base and J by 3 bases, with 10 bases between. CDR1 SGHRS and CDR2 YFSETQ come from the germline V gene. The CDR3 contains 14 residues. The CDR3 loop is CASSLIRRDTEAFF. Written as DNA, the CDR3 is TGCGCCAGCAGCTTGATCCGGCGGGACACTGAAGCTTTCTTT.

The gene calls are TRBV19 and TRBJ2-2, with D perhaps TRBD1 (6 bases). The CDR3 has 16 residues. Germline CDR1 LNHDA, CDR2 SQIVND (reference sequence). Deletions cut 4 bases from V and 6 bases from J, with 18 bases between. CDR3 nucleotide sequence: TGTGCCAGTAGTAGCGATACAGGGAAGGACCCCGGGGAGCTGTTTTTT. Translating it yields CASSSDTGKDPGELFF.

The gene calls are TRBV14 and TRBJ1-2; D may be TRBD1 (5 bases). Germline CDR1 is SGHDN and CDR2 is FVKESK. The CDR3 loop spans 13 amino acids. Between the trimmed V and J ends, which lost 6 bases and 7 bases, there was a span of 15 bases. CDR3 in amino acids: CASSHRHGGGYTF. The CDR3 DNA follows: TGTGCCAGCAGTCATAGACACGGGGGTGGCTACACCTTC.

The chain uses TRBV18 and TRBJ1-1, with no clear D. V dropped 4 bases and J dropped 6 bases, with 33 bases sitting between them. Germline V CDR1 and CDR2: KGHSH, LQKENI. The CDR3 is 20 residues long. The CDR3 region has the DNA TGTGCCAGCTCACTTTCCCCAGGTTTCGGCAGGCTGGGTATCGGGGCTGAAGCTTTCTTT. Translated, it gives CASSLSPGFGRLGIGAEAFF.

The chain is built from TRBV7-6 and TRBJ2-3, with 9 nucleotides matching TRBD1. The CDR3 runs to 14 residues. V lost 1 base and J lost 4; bases outside the gene matches: 0. Germline CDR1 is SGHVS and CDR2 is FNYEAQ. The CDR3 here is CASSLGQGADTQYF. The CDR3 DNA reads as TGTGCCAGCAGCTTAGGACAGGGGGCAGATACGCAGTATTTT.

The CDR3 here is CASSLDGTANYGYTF. In DNA, the CDR3 is TGTGCCAGCAGCTTGGATGGGACAGCTAACTATGGCTACACCTTC. The chain uses TRBV5-4 and TRBJ1-2; TRBD1 matches 7 bases. The CDR3 has 15 residues. The germline gives CDR1 SGHNT, CDR2 YYREEE (reference sequence). Germline trimming cut 0 bases from V and 0 bases from J; bases unmatched to any gene: 2.

This clone has a single count. The chain uses TRBV4-3 and TRBJ1-5; D may be TRBD1 (5 bases). The CDR3 loop spans 15 amino acids. The V end was cut by 2 bases, the J end by 4 bases, with 12 bases between. Germline loops: CDR1 LGHNA, CDR2 YSLEER. CDR3 DNA sequence: TGCGCCAGCAGCCAAAGGGTGGGGCAGAATCAGCCCCAGCATTTT. Its protein is CASSQRVGQNQPQHF.

This chain uses TRBV4-1 with TRBJ1-3; the D is unclear. Trimming removed 1 base at V and 0 bases at J, with 10 bases between. From germline, CDR1 is MGHRA and CDR2 YSYEKL. The CDR3 extends over 16 amino acids. The CDR3 region has the DNA TGCGCCAGCAGCCAAGTAACGGGTTCCTCTGGAAACACCATATATTTT. This translates into CASSQVTGSSGNTIYF.

The chain's CDR3 is CASSPRGGARSGANVLTF. The CDR3, as DNA: TGTGCCAGCAGCCCCCGGGGGGGGGCTCGGTCTGGGGCCAACGTCCTGACTTTC. This chain joins TRBV5-4 and TRBJ2-6; TRBD2 matches 8 bases. This CDR3 spans 18 amino acids. Germline CDR1 SGHNT, CDR2 YYREEE (reference sequence). After removal of 4 bases from V and 1 base from J, the junction contained 10 bases not matched to a gene.

The chain is built from TRBV7-9 and TRBJ2-7; 8 nucleotides match TRBD1. The CDR3 totals 15 residues. Germline V gene lookup returns CDR1 SEHNR and CDR2 FQNEAQ (reference sequence). V was pared by 5 bases and J by 8 bases, with 14 bases of the junction left unmatched. In nucleotides, the CDR3 is TGTGCCAGCAGCGGCCCCGGGGACAGGCCCAACCAGCAGTACTTC. Translation gives CASSGPGDRPNQQYF.

J is TRBJ2-7 and V is TRBV2; perhaps TRBD2 as D (6 bases). This CDR3 has 14 residues. V lost 8 bases and J lost 0, with 14 bases in between. Germline V gene lookup returns CDR1 SNHLY and CDR2 FYNNEI. This CDR3 is CASLRGTSSYEQYF. Written as DNA, the CDR3 is TGTGCCAGCCTCCGGGGGACGAGCTCCTACGAGCAGTACTTC. Full variable domain (remainder filled in from reference TRBV2 and TRBJ2-7): EPEVTQTPSHQVTQMGQEVILRCVPISNHLYFYWYRQILGQKVEFLVSFYNNEISEKSEIFDDQFSVERPDGSNFTLKIRSTKLEDSAMYFCASLRGTSSYEQYFGPGTRLTVT.

The genes are TRBV5-1 and TRBJ1-1, with TRBD1 matching 9 bases. The CDR3 runs to 16 residues. Trimming at V came to 5 bases and at J to 10 bases, leaving 18 bases not matched to a gene. From germline, CDR1 is SGHRS and CDR2 YFSETQ. The CDR3 DNA sequence: TGCGCCAGCAGTCCACTGGCCGTCCCGGGACAGGGACGAGCTTTCTTT. Its protein product is CASSPLAVPGQGRAFF.

The chain uses TRBV7-8 and TRBJ1-2; weak D call: TRBD1 (5 bases). The CDR3 sequence is 15 residues long. V lost 1 base and J 5 bases, leaving 14 bases between the germline ends. Germline-derived CDR1 and CDR2 are SGHVS and FQNEAQ. The CDR3 DNA reads as TGTGCCAGCAGCTTAGACCTTCAGGGTCGATATGGCTACACCTTC. This sequence encodes CASSLDLQGRYGYTF.

This chain links TRBV7-3 with TRBJ2-1; 7 bases match TRBD2. The length of the CDR3 is 16 residues. CDR1 and CDR2 (germline): SGHTA, FQGTGA. The V gene end was trimmed by 5 bases and the J gene end by 4 bases; junction bases not matched to a gene: 11. The CDR3 DNA follows: TGTGCCAGCAGCCCTTTAGCGGGCAACTATTACAATGAGCAGTTCTTC. Translated, it gives CASSPLAGNYYNEQFF.

The gene calls are TRBV5-8 and TRBJ1-2; maybe TRBD1 (6 bases). V was trimmed by 4 bases and J by 4 bases, leaving 14 bases between them. CDR1 is SGHTS and CDR2 is YDEGEE in the germline V gene. The CDR3 is made up of 14 amino acids. The CDR3 loop is CASSPPDRFYGYTF. The CDR3 DNA is TGTGCCAGCAGCCCACCGGACAGATTCTATGGCTACACCTTC.

The chain carries TRBV29-1 and TRBJ2-5, with 8 bases lining up with TRBD1. V lost 5 bases, J lost 5 bases, and 4 bases stayed unmatched. In germline, CDR1 is SQVTM, CDR2 ANQGSEA. The CDR3 spans 12 residues. The CDR3 bases are TGCAGCGTTAGACAGGGGTTGGAGACCCAGTACTTC. Protein product: CSVRQGLETQYF.

This clone was seen just once. This chain uses TRBV12-5 with TRBJ1-4; 12 bases align to TRBD1. The CDR3 extends over 21 amino acids. The germline V gene has CDR1 LGHNT and CDR2 FRNRAP. Trimming cost V 2 bases and J 2 bases; bases outside gene matches: 15. The CDR3 DNA reads TGTGCTAGTGGTTTGTTTCAAAATCCCGGGACAGGGGGCTTGACTAATGAAAAACTGTTTTTT. It encodes CASGLFQNPGTGGLTNEKLFF.

The chain carries TRBV4-2 and TRBJ1-1; 7 bases map to TRBD1. The V segment lost 2 bases and the J segment 2 bases; nucleotides outside the gene matches: 11. The CDR3 is 17 residues long. In germline, CDR1 is LGHNA, CDR2 YNFKEQ. In DNA form, the CDR3 reads TGTGCCAGCAGCCAATCGGGACAGAGAGGTCCAAACACTGAAGCTTTCTTT. Translation gives CASSQSGQRGPNTEAFF.

The chain links TRBV27 to TRBJ1-5, with D possibly being TRBD1 (5 bases). V was pared by 8 bases and J by 4 bases, with 24 bases between. The CDR3 sequence is 17 residues long. The germline CDR1 and CDR2 sequences are MNHEY and SMNVEV (reference sequence). In DNA, the CDR3 is TGTGCCAGCTCATACGCTGGGGTTCAGGGAATAAATCAGCCCCAGCATTTT. This encodes CASSYAGVQGINQPQHF.

This clone was found once. DNA of the CDR3: TGTGCCAGCAGCCCCTCGGACACCCTCCCCTACGAGCAGTACTTC. It specifies CASSPSDTLPYEQYF. V gene TRBV5-4 combines with J gene TRBJ2-7; TRBD1 might be the D (5 bases). This CDR3 spans 15 amino acids. V shed 4 bases and J shed 2 bases, with 16 bases lying between them. Germline values: CDR1 SGHNT, CDR2 YYREEE (reference sequence).

The gene calls are TRBV5-6 and TRBJ2-1; D perhaps matches TRBD2 (6 bases). The ends were cut back, 1 base at V and 7 bases at J, with 9 bases in the middle. CDR1 is SGHDT and CDR2 is YYEEEE in the germline V gene. This CDR3 region has 13 residues. The CDR3: CASSLTRGNEQFF. The CDR3 bases are TGTGCCAGCAGCTTGACCCGGGGGAATGAGCAGTTCTTC. The variable domain in full, with the rest retrieved from reference TRBV5-6 and TRBJ2-1, is DAGVTQSPTHLIKTRGQQVTLRCSPKSGHDTVSWYQQALGQGPQFIFQYYEEEERQRGNFPDRFSGHQFPNYSSELNVNALLLGDSALYLCASSLTRGNEQFFGPGTRLTVL.

CDR3 bases: TGTGCCACCAGCAGAGGGGGCGACAGCACAGATACGCAGTATTTT. This sequence encodes CATSRGGDSTDTQYF. The chain joins TRBV15 to TRBJ2-3; D possibly corresponds to TRBD1 (5 bases). Looked up from germline, CDR1 is LNHNV and CDR2 is YYDKDF (reference sequence). The CDR3 sequence is 15 residues long. V shed 1 base and J shed 0 bases, with 8 bases lying between them.

This clone appeared a single time. J is TRBJ2-2 and V is TRBV18; 8 bases agree with TRBD1. The V gene's germline CDR1 is KGHSH and CDR2 LQKENI. V lost 4 bases to trimming and J lost 5 bases; unmatched junction nucleotides: 3. The CDR3 is 14 residues long. The CDR3 spells CASSRTGPTGELFF. As DNA, the CDR3 is TGTGCCAGCTCACGGACAGGGCCGACCGGGGAGCTGTTTTTT. Filled out from reference TRBV18 and TRBJ2-2, the complete variable domain reads NAGVMQNPRHLVRRRGQEARLRCSPMKGHSHVYWYRQLPEEGLKFMVYLQKENIIDESGMPKERFSAEFPKEGPSILRIQQVVRGDSAAYFCASSRTGPTGELFFGEGSRLTVL.

The chain carries TRBV9 and TRBJ2-3; 10 bases fit TRBD2. The CDR3 consists of 18 residues. The V gene's germline CDR1 is SGDLS and CDR2 YYNGEE. Losses at the gene ends were 2 bases for V and 0 bases for J; bases not matched to a gene: 9. Here the CDR3 reads CASSVQAGGYRSTDTQYF. CDR3 sequence (DNA): TGTGCCAGCAGCGTTCAAGCGGGGGGGTACCGTAGCACAGATACGCAGTATTTT.